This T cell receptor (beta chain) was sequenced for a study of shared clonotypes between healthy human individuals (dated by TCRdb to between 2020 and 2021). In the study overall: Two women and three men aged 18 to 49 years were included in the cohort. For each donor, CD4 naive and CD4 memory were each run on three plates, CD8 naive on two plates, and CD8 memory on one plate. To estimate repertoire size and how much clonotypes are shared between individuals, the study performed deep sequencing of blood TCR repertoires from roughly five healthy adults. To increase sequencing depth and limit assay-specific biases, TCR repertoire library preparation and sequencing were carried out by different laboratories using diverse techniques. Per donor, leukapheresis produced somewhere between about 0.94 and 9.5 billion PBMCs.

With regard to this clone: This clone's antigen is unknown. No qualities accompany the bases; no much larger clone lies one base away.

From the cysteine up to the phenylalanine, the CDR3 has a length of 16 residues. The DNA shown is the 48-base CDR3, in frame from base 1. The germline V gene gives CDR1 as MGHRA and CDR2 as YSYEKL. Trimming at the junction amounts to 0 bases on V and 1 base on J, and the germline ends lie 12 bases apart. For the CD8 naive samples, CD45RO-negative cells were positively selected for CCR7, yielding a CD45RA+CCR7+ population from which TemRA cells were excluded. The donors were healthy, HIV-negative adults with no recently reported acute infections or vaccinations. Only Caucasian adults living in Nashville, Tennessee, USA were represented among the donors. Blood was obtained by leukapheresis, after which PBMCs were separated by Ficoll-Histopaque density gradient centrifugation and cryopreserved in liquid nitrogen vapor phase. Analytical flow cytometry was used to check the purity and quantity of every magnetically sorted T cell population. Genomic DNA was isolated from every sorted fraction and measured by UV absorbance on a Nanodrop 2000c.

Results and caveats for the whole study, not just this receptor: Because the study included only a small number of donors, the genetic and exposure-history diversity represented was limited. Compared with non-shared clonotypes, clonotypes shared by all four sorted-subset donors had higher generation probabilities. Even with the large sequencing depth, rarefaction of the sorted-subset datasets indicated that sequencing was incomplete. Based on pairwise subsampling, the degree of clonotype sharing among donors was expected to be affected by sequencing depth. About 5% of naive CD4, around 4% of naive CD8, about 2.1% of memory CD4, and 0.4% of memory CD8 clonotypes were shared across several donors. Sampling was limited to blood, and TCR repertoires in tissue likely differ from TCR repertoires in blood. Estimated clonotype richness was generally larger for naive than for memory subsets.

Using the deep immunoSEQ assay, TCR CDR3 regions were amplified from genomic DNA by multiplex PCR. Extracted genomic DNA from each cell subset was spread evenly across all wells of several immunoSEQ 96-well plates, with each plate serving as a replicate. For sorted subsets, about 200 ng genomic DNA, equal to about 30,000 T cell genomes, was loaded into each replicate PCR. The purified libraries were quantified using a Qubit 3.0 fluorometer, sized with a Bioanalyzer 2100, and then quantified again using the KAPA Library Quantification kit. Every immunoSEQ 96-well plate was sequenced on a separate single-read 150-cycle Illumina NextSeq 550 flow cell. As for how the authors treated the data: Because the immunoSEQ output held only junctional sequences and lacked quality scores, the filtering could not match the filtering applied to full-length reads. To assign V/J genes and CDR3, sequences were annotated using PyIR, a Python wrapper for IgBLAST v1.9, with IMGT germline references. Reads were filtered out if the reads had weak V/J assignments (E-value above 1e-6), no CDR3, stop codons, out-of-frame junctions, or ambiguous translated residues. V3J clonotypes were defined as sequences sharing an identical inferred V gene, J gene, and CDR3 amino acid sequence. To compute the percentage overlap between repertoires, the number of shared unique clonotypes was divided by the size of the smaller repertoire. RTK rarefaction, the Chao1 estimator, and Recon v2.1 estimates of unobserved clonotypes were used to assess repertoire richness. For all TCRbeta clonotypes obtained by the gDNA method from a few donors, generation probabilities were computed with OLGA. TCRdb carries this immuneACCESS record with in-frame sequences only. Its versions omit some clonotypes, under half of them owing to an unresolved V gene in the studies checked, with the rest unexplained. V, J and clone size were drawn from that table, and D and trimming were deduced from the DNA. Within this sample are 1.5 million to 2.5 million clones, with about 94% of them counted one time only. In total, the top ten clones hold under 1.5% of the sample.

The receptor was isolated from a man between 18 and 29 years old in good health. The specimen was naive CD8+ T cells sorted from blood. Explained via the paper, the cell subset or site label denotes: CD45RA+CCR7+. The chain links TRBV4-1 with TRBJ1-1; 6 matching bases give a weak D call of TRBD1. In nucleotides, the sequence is TGCGCCAGCAGCCAAGAACAGGGAGGAGAGAACACTGAAGCTTTCTTT. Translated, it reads CASSQEQGGENTEAFF.